Listed here are 31 T cell receptor beta chains from one sample, sequenced in a study of B cell selection in AIRE deficiency. The sorted conventional CD4 T cells were gated as CD4+CD127+. Sequencing was performed with immunoSEQ multiplex PCR; in TCRdb, only in-frame clones are kept and a portion is missing. Of 20,000 to 25,000 clones in the sample, about 97% were seen once. Sequencing used conventional CD4+ T cells sorted from PBMCs. The origin of the receptors is a human donor with AIRE deficiency.

V usage is TRBV4-3 and J usage is TRBJ1-3; no reliable D call. Germline CDR1 is LGHNA and CDR2 is YSLEER. CDR3 length: 15 residues. Trimming left V 0 bases short and J 4 bases short, with 10 bases between. The CDR3 DNA is TGCGCCAGCAGCCAAGATCTGAGTACAGGAAACACCATATATTTT. Its protein product is CASSQDLSTGNTIYF.

V usage is TRBV15 and J usage is TRBJ1-4; no firm D call. Deletions cut 3 bases from V and 0 bases from J, with 8 bases between. The CDR3 consists of 15 residues. Germline-derived CDR1 and CDR2 are LNHNV and YYDKDF (reference sequence). This chain's CDR3 is CATSRGVPTNEKLFF. The CDR3 bases are TGTGCCACCAGCAGGGGTGTTCCAACTAATGAAAAACTGTTTTTT.

The chain is built from TRBV9 and TRBJ1-3; D unclear. Germline V gives CDR1 SGDLS, CDR2 YYNGEE. CDR3 length: 14 amino acids. V was clipped by 0 bases and J by 6 bases, with 10 bases between them. Here the CDR3 reads CASSVGAVLNTIYF. The CDR3 DNA follows: TGTGCCAGCAGCGTAGGGGCGGTTTTAAACACCATATATTTT.

The V and J genes are TRBV9 and TRBJ2-7, with TRBD1 matching over 9 bases. The CDR3 is 14 residues long. Germline-derived CDR1 and CDR2 are SGDLS and YYNGEE. Trimming at V came to 4 bases and at J to 2 bases, leaving 4 bases not matched to a gene. The chain's CDR3 is CASSRDRGTYEQYF. In nucleotides, the CDR3 is TGTGCCAGCAGCCGCGACAGGGGGACCTACGAGCAGTACTTC.

The rearrangement joins TRBV19 to TRBJ2-1; D tentatively reads TRBD1 or TRBD2 (6 bases each). V lost 5 bases, J lost 10 bases, and 12 bases lay in between. CDR1 LNHDA and CDR2 SQIVND come from the germline V gene (reference sequence). The CDR3 has 12 amino acids. As DNA, the CDR3 is TGTGCCAGTAGTTTCCAAGGGGGGGAGCAGTTCTTC. Its translation: CASSFQGGEQFF.

A remark on this clone: One end of the junction is discordant with germline, which a read error may explain. This chain joins TRBV7-7 and TRBJ2-2; 7 bases fit TRBD2. This CDR3 is built from 16 residues. Per germline, CDR1 SSHAT and CDR2 FNYEAQ (reference sequence). CDR3 sequence (DNA): TGTGCTAGCAGCTGGGGAGGGAAGACGGACACCGGGGAGCTGTTTTTT. Amino acid sequence: CASSWGGKTDTGELFF.

V usage is TRBV28 and J usage is TRBJ2-1; maybe TRBD2 (6 bases). V lost 7 bases, J lost 3 bases, and 22 bases lay in between. Germline CDR1 is MDHEN and CDR2 is SYDVKM. The CDR3 runs to 17 residues. This CDR3 is CASILGGSMRNYNEQFF. CDR3 DNA sequence: TGTGCCAGCATCCTCGGAGGGAGTATGAGGAACTACAATGAGCAGTTCTTC.

The gene calls are TRBV11-3 and TRBJ1-2; D possibly corresponds to TRBD1 (6 bases). V lost 5 bases, J lost 2 bases, and 9 bases lay in between. Germline-derived CDR1 and CDR2 are SGHNT and YENEEA. The CDR3 is 13 amino acids. In DNA, the CDR3 is TGTGCCAGCAGCCAGGGGACCAACTATGGCTACACCTTC. This encodes CASSQGTNYGYTF.

The rearrangement links TRBV5-6 to TRBJ1-6; D is possibly TRBD1 (6 bases). This CDR3 is built from 17 residues. The V gene's germline CDR1 is SGHDT and CDR2 YYEEEE. V was clipped by 3 bases and J by 4 bases, with 17 bases between them. The CDR3 bases are TGTGCCAGCAGCTACCAGGGGAAAGGCATATATAATTCACCCCTCCACTTT. This gives the protein CASSYQGKGIYNSPLHF. The whole variable domain, remainder taken from reference TRBV5-6 and TRBJ1-6, is DAGVTQSPTHLIKTRGQQVTLRCSPKSGHDTVSWYQQALGQGPQFIFQYYEEEERQRGNFPDRFSGHQFPNYSSELNVNALLLGDSALYLCASSYQGKGIYNSPLHFGNGTRLTVT.

The rearrangement uses TRBV7-2 and TRBJ1-5; perhaps TRBD1 as D (6 bases). The germline V gene encodes CDR1 SGHTA and CDR2 FQGNSA. V lost 4 bases to trimming and J lost 7 bases, with 8 bases between them. This CDR3 has 12 amino acids. This CDR3 is CASSWGGQPQHF. Here the CDR3 DNA reads TGTGCCAGCAGCTGGGGGGGCCAGCCCCAGCATTTT.

The V gene is TRBV7-6, the J gene TRBJ2-2, with 12 bases aligning to TRBD2. The CDR3 is 17 residues long. Trimming at V came to 5 bases and at J to 1 base, leaving 5 bases not matched to a gene. The germline CDR1 and CDR2 sequences are SGHVS and FNYEAQ. DNA of the CDR3: TGTGCCAGCAGCGACCGACTAGCGGGGGAGAACACCGGGGAGCTGTTTTTT. Translation: CASSDRLAGENTGELFF. Complete variable domain (other parts from reference TRBV7-6 and TRBJ2-2): GAGVSQSPRYKVTKRGQDVALRCDPISGHVSLYWYRQALGQGPEFLTYFNYEAQQDKSGLPNDRFSAERPEGSISTLTIQRTEQRDSAMYRCASSDRLAGENTGELFFGEGSRLTVL.

This chain connects TRBV9 to TRBJ2-7, with D possibly matching TRBD2 (5 bases). Deletions cut 0 bases from V and 1 base from J, with 5 bases between. CDR1 and CDR2 from the germline V gene are SGDLS and YYNGEE. CDR3 size: 13 residues. The CDR3 region is CASSVGGSYEQYF. The CDR3 nucleotides read TGTGCCAGCAGCGTAGGAGGGTCCTACGAGCAGTACTTC.

The rearrangement links TRBV5-4 to TRBJ2-3, with TRBD2 matching over 11 bases. Trimming took 4 bases from V and 2 from J; bases not matched to a gene: 6. This CDR3 has 16 residues. CDR1 and CDR2 from the germline V gene are SGHNT and YYREEE (reference sequence). The CDR3 region is CASSRGTSGPTDTQYF. CDR3 coding DNA: TGTGCCAGCAGCAGGGGGACTAGCGGTCCCACAGATACGCAGTATTTT. The full variable domain, completed using reference TRBV5-4 and TRBJ2-3, is ETGVTQSPTHLIKTRGQQVTLRCSSQSGHNTVSWYQQALGQGPQFIFQYYREEENGRGNFPPRFSGLQFPNYSSELNVNALELDDSALYLCASSRGTSGPTDTQYFGPGTRLTVL.

J is TRBJ2-5 and V is TRBV18, with TRBD2 identical over 11 bases. Germline CDR1 reads KGHSH; CDR2 reads LQKENI. The V and J ends lost 3 bases and 2 bases, in that order; junction bases with no gene match: 5. CDR3 size: 16 residues. Written as DNA, the CDR3 is TGTGCCAGCTCACCCCCGACTAGCGGGGTACAAGAGACCCAGTACTTC. Translation gives CASSPPTSGVQETQYF.

The chain combines TRBV6-6 with TRBJ1-5, with D possibly matching TRBD1 (6 bases). The V end was cut by 6 bases, the J end by 7 bases, with 13 bases between. CDR1 is MNHNY and CDR2 is SVGAGI in the germline V gene (reference sequence). The CDR3 loop spans 13 amino acids. In DNA form, the CDR3 reads TGTGCCAGCAGCATACAGGGCCGGCAGCCCCAGCATTTT. This encodes CASSIQGRQPQHF.

The chain has TRBV5-4 and TRBJ2-7, with TRBD2 matching 12 bases. The trim removed 4 bases at V and 5 bases at J, leaving 7 bases unmatched. The germline V gene encodes CDR1 SGHNT and CDR2 YYREEE (reference sequence). CDR3 length: 15 residues. CDR3 bases: TGTGCCAGCAGCGCGACTAGCGGGAGTCACGACGAGCAGTACTTC. Translation gives CASSATSGSHDEQYF.

This sequence joins TRBV7-8 and TRBJ2-7; 9 positions agree with TRBD2. CDR1 and CDR2 from the germline V gene are SGHVS and FQNEAQ. Trimming removed 2 bases from V and 0 bases from J; junction bases left unmatched: 5. This CDR3 is 16 amino acids long. CDR3 sequence reads: CASSLPGLASSYEQYF. CDR3 sequence (DNA): TGTGCCAGCAGCTTACCTGGACTAGCGAGCTCCTACGAGCAGTACTTC.

The rearrangement joins TRBV18 to TRBJ2-5, with D possibly matching TRBD2 (6 bases). Trimming pared 6 bases from V and 1 base from J, leaving 9 bases between. This CDR3 has 13 residues. CDR1 is KGHSH, CDR2 LQKENI, per germline. CDR3 region: CASSGGLQETQYF. CDR3 bases: TGTGCCAGCTCGGGGGGACTCCAAGAGACCCAGTACTTC.

The rearrangement uses TRBV5-1 and TRBJ2-7, with TRBD2 matching 14 bases. V shed 4 bases, J shed 0 bases, and the junction held 6 bases outside the gene matches. The CDR3 is 17 residues long. Per germline, CDR1 SGHRS and CDR2 YFSETQ. For the CDR3, the DNA is TGCGCCAGCAGCCCGGGACTAGCGGGGGCCTACTCCTACGAGCAGTACTTC. It codes for CASSPGLAGAYSYEQYF.

The chain carries TRBV18 and TRBJ1-5, with 10 bases fitting TRBD1. Germline V gives CDR1 KGHSH, CDR2 LQKENI. The CDR3 runs to 12 residues. The ends lost 10 bases at V and 7 bases at J; junction bases unmatched: 4. CDR3 sequence reads: CATGQGGQPQHF. The CDR3 DNA reads TGTGCCACAGGACAGGGGGGACAGCCCCAGCATTTT.

The chain uses TRBV19 and TRBJ1-2; possibly TRBD1 for D (6 bases). V lost 2 bases and J lost 5, with 12 bases in between. CDR3 length equals 14 residues. The germline gives CDR1 LNHDA, CDR2 SQIVND (reference sequence). The CDR3, as DNA: TGTGCCAGTAGTATAAACGGACAGAATTATGGCTACACCTTC. It yields the protein CASSINGQNYGYTF.

The CDR3 DNA sequence: TGTGCCAGCAGCCCTCCCGTTCGAACAGCGAAAGAGACCCAGTACTTC. Translating it yields CASSPPVRTAKETQYF. The genes are TRBV7-9 and TRBJ2-5; D remains ambiguous. With 5 bases removed from V and 3 bases from J, the gap between germline ends came to 19 bases. Germline values: CDR1 SEHNR, CDR2 FQNEAQ (reference sequence). The CDR3 runs to 16 residues.

This chain uses TRBV4-2 with TRBJ1-1; 8 nucleotides match TRBD1. The V gene end was trimmed by 0 bases and the J gene end by 1 base; junction bases not matched to a gene: 1. Germline V CDR1 and CDR2: LGHNA, YNFKEQ. The length of the CDR3 is 15 residues. The chain's CDR3 is CASSQDGTGNTEAFF. For the CDR3, the DNA is TGTGCCAGCAGCCAAGATGGGACAGGGAACACTGAAGCTTTCTTT.

The V and J genes are TRBV7-9 and TRBJ2-3; 7 bases agree with TRBD1. Germline V CDR1 and CDR2: SEHNR, FQNEAQ (reference sequence). Trimming took 5 bases from V and 3 from J; bases not matched to a gene: 8. The CDR3 consists of 15 residues. CDR3 coding DNA: TGTGCCAGCAGCCTGGGACAGACTCAGACAGATACGCAGTATTTT. Protein sequence: CASSLGQTQTDTQYF.

The V gene is TRBV4-2, the J gene TRBJ1-6; D is undetermined. The V end lost 5 bases, the J end lost 2 bases, and 7 bases lay between the germline ends. Germline V lookup: CDR1 LGHNA, CDR2 YNFKEQ. This CDR3 contains 14 residues. For the CDR3, the DNA is TGTGCCAGCAGCGACGTCACCTATAATTCACCCCTCCACTTT. It encodes CASSDVTYNSPLHF.

The V and J genes are TRBV6-5 and TRBJ1-2; a possible D gene is TRBD1 (5 bases). V was cut by 10 bases and J by 4 bases, with 16 bases left in between. This CDR3 spans 13 amino acids. Germline CDR1 MNHEY, CDR2 SVGAGI. The chain's CDR3 is CATLRQSPYGYTF. The CDR3 coding sequence is TGTGCCACCCTAAGACAGAGTCCCTATGGCTACACCTTC.

The chain couples TRBV7-8 to TRBJ2-3; 9 bases agree with TRBD2. Germline CDR1 reads SGHVS; CDR2 reads FQNEAQ. CDR3 length: 15 amino acids. Losses at the gene ends were 6 bases for V and 3 bases for J; bases not matched to a gene: 7. CDR3 residues: CASRRRGGGTDTQYF. In DNA, the CDR3 is TGTGCCAGCAGAAGGCGCGGGGGGGGAACAGATACGCAGTATTTT.

This clone was observed a single time. The rearrangement joins TRBV19 to TRBJ1-2; 9 positions match TRBD1. This CDR3 has 16 amino acids. Germline CDR1 reads LNHDA; CDR2 reads SQIVND (reference sequence). The trim removed 5 bases at V and 3 bases at J, leaving 10 bases unmatched. Here the CDR3 reads CASSRTGTGSYYGYTF. CDR3 DNA: TGTGCCAGTAGTCGTACGGGGACAGGGTCGTACTATGGCTACACCTTC.

J is TRBJ2-3 and V is TRBV7-9; TRBD2 aligns across 15 bases. With 5 bases clipped from V and 4 bases from J, the junction kept 4 bases outside the gene matches. The CDR3 has 16 residues. CDR1 is SEHNR, CDR2 FQNEAQ, per germline (reference sequence). This chain's CDR3 is CASSLGLAGGADTQYF. CDR3 nucleotides: TGTGCCAGCAGCCTCGGACTAGCGGGAGGGGCAGATACGCAGTATTTT. Filled out from reference TRBV7-9 and TRBJ2-3, the complete variable domain reads DTGVSQNPRHKITKRGQNVTFRCDPISEHNRLYWYRQTLGQGPEFLTYFQNEAQLEKSRLLSDRFSAERPKGSFSTLEIQRTEQGDSAMYLCASSLGLAGGADTQYFGPGTRLTVL.

The chain employs TRBV7-9 and TRBJ2-4, with no clear D. V was clipped by 1 base and J by 3 bases, with 10 bases between them. Germline V gene lookup returns CDR1 SEHNR and CDR2 FQNEAQ (reference sequence). This CDR3 has 15 amino acids. The CDR3 spells CASSLGGKGKNIQYF. The CDR3 region has the DNA TGTGCCAGCAGCTTAGGGGGAAAGGGCAAAAACATTCAGTACTTC.

V and J are TRBV27 and TRBJ1-3; D gene ambiguous. CDR3 length: 15 amino acids. Trimming removed 2 bases from V and 0 bases from J, with 8 bases in between. Per germline, CDR1 MNHEY and CDR2 SMNVEV (reference sequence). The CDR3 DNA reads as TGTGCCAGCAGTTTAATCACCTACTCTGGAAACACCATATATTTT. Encoded protein: CASSLITYSGNTIYF.